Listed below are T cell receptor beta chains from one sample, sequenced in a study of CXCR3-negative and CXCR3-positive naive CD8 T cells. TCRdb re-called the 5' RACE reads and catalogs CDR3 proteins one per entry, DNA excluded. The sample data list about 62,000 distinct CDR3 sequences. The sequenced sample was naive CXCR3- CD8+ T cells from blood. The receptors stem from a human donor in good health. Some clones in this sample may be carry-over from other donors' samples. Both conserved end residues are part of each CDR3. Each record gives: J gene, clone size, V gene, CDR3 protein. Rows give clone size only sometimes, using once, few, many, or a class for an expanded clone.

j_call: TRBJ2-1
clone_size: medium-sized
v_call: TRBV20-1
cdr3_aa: CSATGTRAYNEQFF

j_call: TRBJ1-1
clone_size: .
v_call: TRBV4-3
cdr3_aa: CASSQDPYTGGGGEAFF

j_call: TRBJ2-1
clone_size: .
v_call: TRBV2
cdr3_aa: CASIHGTSGPNEQFF

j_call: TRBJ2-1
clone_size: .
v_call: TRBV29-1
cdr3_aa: CSVEVGSSYNEQFF

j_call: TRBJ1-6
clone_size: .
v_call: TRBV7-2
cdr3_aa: CASSTRDRGGEASYNSPLHF

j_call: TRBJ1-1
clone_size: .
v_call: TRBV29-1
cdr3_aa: CSVGQGYGTEAFF

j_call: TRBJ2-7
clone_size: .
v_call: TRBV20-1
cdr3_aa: CSARPETGGHYEQYF

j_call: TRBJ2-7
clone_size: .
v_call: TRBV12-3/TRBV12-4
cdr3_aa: CASSPGPRQGGGGEQYF

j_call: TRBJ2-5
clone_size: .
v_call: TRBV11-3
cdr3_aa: CASSSRKGGETQYF

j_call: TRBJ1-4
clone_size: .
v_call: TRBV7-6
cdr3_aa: CASSTGPSGEKLFF

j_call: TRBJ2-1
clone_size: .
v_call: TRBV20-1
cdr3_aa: CSATTGNSYNEQFF

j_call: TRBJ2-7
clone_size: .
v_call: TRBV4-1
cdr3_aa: CASGDRVGYEQYF

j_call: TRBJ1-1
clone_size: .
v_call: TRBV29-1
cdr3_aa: CSVEVWASRGTEAFF

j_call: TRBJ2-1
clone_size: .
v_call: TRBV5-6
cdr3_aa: CASSPTSGLWFF

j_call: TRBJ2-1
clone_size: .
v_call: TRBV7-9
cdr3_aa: CASSPVVGLTYNEQFF

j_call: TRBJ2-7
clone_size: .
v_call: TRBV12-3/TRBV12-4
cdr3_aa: CASIGQGGSYEQYF

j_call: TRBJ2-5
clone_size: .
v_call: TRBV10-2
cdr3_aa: CASSESRSSLQTQYF

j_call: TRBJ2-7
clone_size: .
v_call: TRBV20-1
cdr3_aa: CSARVRRASLEQYF

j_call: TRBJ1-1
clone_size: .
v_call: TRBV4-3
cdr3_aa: CASSQDSRDTEAFF

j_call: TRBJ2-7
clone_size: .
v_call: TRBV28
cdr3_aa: CASSLRTGGRNEQYF

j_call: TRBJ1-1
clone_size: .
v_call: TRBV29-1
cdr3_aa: CSVYYRDRNTEAFF

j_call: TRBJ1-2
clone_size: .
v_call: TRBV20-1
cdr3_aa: CSARFQGEINYGYTF

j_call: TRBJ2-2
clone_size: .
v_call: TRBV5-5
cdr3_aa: CASSLVADNTGELFF

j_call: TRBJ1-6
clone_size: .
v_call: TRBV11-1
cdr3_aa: CASSSTRLRFNSPLHF

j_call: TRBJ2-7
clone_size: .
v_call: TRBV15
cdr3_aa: CATSTWDSNYEQYF

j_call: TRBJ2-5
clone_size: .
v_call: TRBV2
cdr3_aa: CASRLDMGDPLGETQYF

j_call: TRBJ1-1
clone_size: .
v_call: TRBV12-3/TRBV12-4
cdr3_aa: CASRPVGDFTEAFF

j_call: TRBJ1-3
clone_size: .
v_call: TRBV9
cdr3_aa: CASSVDRIASSGNTIYF

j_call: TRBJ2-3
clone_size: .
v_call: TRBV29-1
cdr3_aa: CSVEEGSPRAPATDTQYF

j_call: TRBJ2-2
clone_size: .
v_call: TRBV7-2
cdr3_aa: CANQGGGITGELFF

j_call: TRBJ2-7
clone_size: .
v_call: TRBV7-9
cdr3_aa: CASSSNRGLRYEQYF

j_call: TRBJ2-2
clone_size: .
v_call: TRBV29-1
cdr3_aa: CSVLKGATNTGELFF

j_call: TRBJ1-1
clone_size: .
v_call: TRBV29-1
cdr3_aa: CSVEALEQGAGTTEAFF

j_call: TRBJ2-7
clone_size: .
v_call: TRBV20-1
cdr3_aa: CSARDGAFSSYEQYF

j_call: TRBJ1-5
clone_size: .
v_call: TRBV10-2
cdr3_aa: CASSESGGYSNQPQHF

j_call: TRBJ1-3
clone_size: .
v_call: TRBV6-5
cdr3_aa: CASSYFPLGAVISGNTIYF

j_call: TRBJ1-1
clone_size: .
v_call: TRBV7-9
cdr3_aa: CASSPGGSFEAFF

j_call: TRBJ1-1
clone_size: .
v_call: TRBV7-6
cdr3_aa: CASSLGQGGGPNTEAFF

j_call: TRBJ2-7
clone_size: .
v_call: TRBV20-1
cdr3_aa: CSARTGILPYEQYF

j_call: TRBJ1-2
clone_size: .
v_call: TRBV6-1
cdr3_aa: CASSEDADYGYTF

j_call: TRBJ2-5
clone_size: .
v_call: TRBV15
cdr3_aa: CATSRVPGALEETQYF

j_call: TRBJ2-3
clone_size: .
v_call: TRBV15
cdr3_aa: CATSRDSTTDTQYF

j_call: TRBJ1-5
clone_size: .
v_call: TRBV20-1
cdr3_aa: CSASERDYSNQPQHF

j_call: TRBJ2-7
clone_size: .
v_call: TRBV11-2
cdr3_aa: CASLRHGRSYEQYF

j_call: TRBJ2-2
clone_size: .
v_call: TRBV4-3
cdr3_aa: CASSQDRFSGVGTGELFF

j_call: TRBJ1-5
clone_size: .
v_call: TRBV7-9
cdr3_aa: CASSRDGSNQPQHF

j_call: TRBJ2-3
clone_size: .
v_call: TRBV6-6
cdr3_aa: CASSYTGLAPRDTQYF

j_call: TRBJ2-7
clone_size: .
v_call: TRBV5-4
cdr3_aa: CASSFPGNEQYF

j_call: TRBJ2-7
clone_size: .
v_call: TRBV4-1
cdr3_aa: CASSQESPSKYAEQYF

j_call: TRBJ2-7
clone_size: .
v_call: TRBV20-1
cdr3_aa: CSAVGDRGIIEQYF

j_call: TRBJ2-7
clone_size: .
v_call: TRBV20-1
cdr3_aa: CSASADRGALEQYF

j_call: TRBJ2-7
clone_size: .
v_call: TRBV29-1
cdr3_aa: CSVWGMSYEQYF

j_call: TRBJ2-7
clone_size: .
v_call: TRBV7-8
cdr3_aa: CASRSASDYEQYF